This T cell receptor beta chain was obtained from a study of post-analysis software for immune sequencing data. This CDR3 has 11 amino acids. The V gene lost 8 bases and the J gene lost 5 bases, with 6 bases spanning the gap. CDR1 and CDR2 (germline): KGHDR, SFDVKD. Regarding the study as a whole: There were a handful of TRBV segments more frequent in patients than controls, and TRBV5-6, TRBV5-1 and TRBV20-1 were among them.

This clonotype was found a few times. Antigen specificity is unknown. Built from TCR beta cDNA, the libraries had unique molecular identifiers in them. TCRdb fed the PCR reads into MiXCR, producing one record per CDR3 protein. The sample lists fewer than 850,000 distinct CDR3 sequences, around 42% seen once, with roughly 5% in the top ten. Input material: blood. This chain links TRBV24-1 with TRBJ2-1; no definite D call. The clonotype originates from a girl aged 10 to 17 with multiple sclerosis. The CDR3 DNA sequence: TGTGCCACCATCCAAGACAATGAGCAGTTCTTC. It encodes CATIQDNEQFF.